The rows below give T cell receptor beta chains drawn from one sample of a study of vaccination effects on CD4 cells after COVID-19. What these receptors recognize is not known. TCRdb's copy holds only in-frame clones and misses some; the assay was immunoSEQ multiplex PCR. The sample consists of 20,000 to 25,000 clones, 69% of them appearing once. The material sequenced was CD4+ T cells from PBMCs cultured with SARS-CoV-2 spike peptides, taken after COVID-19 vaccination. The receptors were sampled from a human donor who received a COVID-19 vaccine. Each CDR3 is given with its conserved first and last residue. A D gene is named only where the DNA matches it firmly. Only part of the rows carry a size: once, few, many, or a class if the clone is expanded.

D gene	clone size	V gene	J gene	CDR3 protein	CDR3 DNA
.	.	TRBV19	TRBJ2-6	CASGEGFSGANVLTF	TGTGCCAGTGGGGAAGGCTTCTCTGGGGCCAACGTCCTGACTTTC
.	.	TRBV25-1	TRBJ2-1	CASSELGRAPESRQFF	TGTGCCAGCAGTGAATTGGGCAGGGCCCCGGAGTCGCGGCAGTTCTTC
.	.	TRBV29-1	TRBJ2-3	CSGTTGFGYTDTQYF	TGCAGCGGAACTACAGGGTTTGGGTACACAGATACGCAGTATTTT
.	once	TRBV6-2/TRBV6-3	TRBJ2-7	CASSYSAQGLGEQYF	TGTGCCAGCAGTTACTCCGCACAGGGTTTGGGAGAGCAGTACTTC
.	.	TRBV5-1	TRBJ1-4	CASSYRTGNEKLFF	TGCGCCAGCAGCTATAGAACAGGGAATGAAAAACTGTTTTTT
.	.	TRBV6-5	TRBJ2-7	CASMSGSYEQYF	TGTGCCAGCATGTCCGGATCCTACGAGCAGTACTTC
TRBD1	.	TRBV6-1	TRBJ2-7	CASSEEGQLGYEQYF	TGTGCCAGCAGTGAAGAGGGACAGCTCGGCTACGAGCAGTACTTC
TRBD1	.	TRBV4-1	TRBJ1-3	CASSQVDRVNTIYF	TGCGCCAGCAGCCAAGTAGACAGGGTAAACACCATATATTTT
.	.	TRBV18	TRBJ1-3	CASSLEQASGNTIYF	TGTGCCAGCTCCCTGGAACAGGCATCTGGAAACACCATATATTTT
.	.	TRBV12-3/TRBV12-4	TRBJ1-5	CASSFRLQPQHF	TGTGCCAGCAGTTTTAGGCTCCAGCCCCAGCATTTT
.	.	TRBV19	TRBJ2-2	CASSISPRTYTGELFF	TGTGCCAGTAGTATTTCGCCCCGGACATACACCGGGGAGCTGTTTTTT
.	.	TRBV19	TRBJ1-3	CASSTDTISGNTIYF	TGTGCCAGTAGCACCGACACAATCTCTGGAAACACCATATATTTT
TRBD1	.	TRBV7-8	TRBJ1-2	CASSWTGLSGYTF	TGTGCCAGCAGTTGGACAGGGCTTTCTGGCTACACCTTC
.	.	TRBV19	TRBJ2-2	CASSVGWAGELFF	TGTGCCAGTAGTGTTGGGTGGGCCGGGGAGCTGTTTTTT
.	.	TRBV6-5	TRBJ1-5	CASRIGQPNQPQHF	TGTGCCAGCAGGATCGGACAGCCCAATCAGCCCCAGCATTTT
TRBD1	.	TRBV11-1	TRBJ1-2	CASSFGTGERGYTF	TGTGCCAGCAGCTTCGGGACAGGGGAACGGGGCTACACCTTC